Listed below are T cell receptor beta chains from one sample, sequenced in a study of blood T cell repertoires in COVID-19. TCRdb's copy holds only in-frame clones and misses some; the assay was immunoSEQ multiplex PCR. The sample lists about 230,000 clones; around 92% were seen once. Sequencing was done on a sample of PBMCs or T cells enriched from blood (not recorded which). These receptors originate from a woman under 40 with acute COVID-19. The CDR3 runs from the conserved cysteine through the conserved F or W.

V gene	J gene	CDR3 protein
TRBV19	TRBJ2-1	CASRKQTNNEQFF
TRBV3-1/TRBV3-2	TRBJ1-2	CASSHGDIPWDGYTF
TRBV10-3	TRBJ2-4	CAISAPSPHARGAKNIQYF
TRBV10-1	TRBJ2-7	CASSESVRRGRGFDEQYF
TRBV28	TRBJ1-2	CASWTIQQAYGYTF
TRBV7-9	TRBJ2-7	CAAGPETYEQYF
TRBV10-2	TRBJ2-5	CASSPGGETQYF
TRBV27	TRBJ1-5	CASSNLGGNQPQHF
TRBV29-1	TRBJ1-1	CSVTEMNTEAFF
TRBV14	TRBJ1-2	CASSQRGPRETNYGYTF